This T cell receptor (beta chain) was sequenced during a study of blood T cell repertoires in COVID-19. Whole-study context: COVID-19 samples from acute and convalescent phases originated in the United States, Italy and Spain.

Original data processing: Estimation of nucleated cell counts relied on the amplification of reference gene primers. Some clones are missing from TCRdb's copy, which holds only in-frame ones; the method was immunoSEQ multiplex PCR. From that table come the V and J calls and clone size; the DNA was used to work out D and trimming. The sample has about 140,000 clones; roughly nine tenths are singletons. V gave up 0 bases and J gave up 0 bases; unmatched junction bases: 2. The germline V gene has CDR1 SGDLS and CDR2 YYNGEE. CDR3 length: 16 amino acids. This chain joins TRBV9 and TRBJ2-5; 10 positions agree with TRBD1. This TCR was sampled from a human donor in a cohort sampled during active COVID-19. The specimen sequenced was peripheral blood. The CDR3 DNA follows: TGTGCCAGCAGCGTAGGGGGACAGGGGTACCAAGAGACCCAGTACTTC. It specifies CASSVGGQGYQETQYF.